This entry lists 29 T cell receptor beta chains sequenced from one sample in a study of blood T cell repertoires in COVID-19. The protocol was immunoSEQ multiplex PCR, while the TCRdb copy is restricted to in-frame clones and leaves out a portion. Of approximately 280,000 clones listed, roughly 86% were seen once; the top ten hold more than 7.5%. Input material: peripheral blood. These receptors were taken from a man aged 18 to 29 with active or convalescent COVID-19.

The chain combines TRBV2 with TRBJ2-3; 7 positions agree with TRBD2. After removal of 8 bases from V and 1 base from J, the junction contained 3 bases not matched to a gene. The V gene's germline CDR1 is SNHLY and CDR2 FYNNEI. This CDR3 has 13 amino acids. This chain's CDR3 is CASQGGGTDTQYF. Here the CDR3 DNA reads TGTGCCAGCCAGGGAGGGGGCACAGATACGCAGTATTTT.

The chain links TRBV3-1 (or the pseudogene TRBV3-2) to TRBJ1-2, with D unresolved. The CDR3 sequence is 12 residues long. Germline V gene sequence: CDR1 LGHDT, CDR2 YNNKEL (reference sequence). V dropped 4 bases and J dropped 7 bases, with 10 bases sitting between them. CDR3 DNA sequence: TGTGCCAGCAGCCCAGTTTTTGGTGGCTACACCTTC. Protein sequence: CASSPVFGGYTF.

This chain links TRBV12-3 or TRBV12-4 with TRBJ1-2; D perhaps matches TRBD1 (6 bases). This CDR3 is 13 amino acids long. The V and J ends lost 6 bases and 3 bases respectively, with 11 bases between them. The chain's CDR3 is CASRGGPHYGYTF. The CDR3, as DNA: TGTGCCAGCAGGGGGGGGCCTCACTATGGCTACACCTTC.

As for this clone: At one end, the junction sequence differs from germline, possibly due to a read error. The gene calls are TRBV12-3 or TRBV12-4 and TRBJ2-7, with 8 bases that match TRBD2. This CDR3 spans 13 amino acids. The CDR3 DNA is TGTGCCAGCAGTTTAGGTGTCGGACTAGCAGCCGACTTC. Its protein is CASSLGVGLAADF.

The rearrangement links TRBV20-1 to TRBJ1-2; a possible D gene is TRBD1 (6 bases). The CDR3 runs to 12 residues. The V and J ends lost 3 bases and 4 bases respectively, with 9 bases between them. The germline V gene encodes CDR1 DFQATT and CDR2 SNEGSKA (reference sequence). DNA of the CDR3: TGCAGTGCTAGTCCAGGGGCCTATGGCTACACCTTC. Its translation is CSASPGAYGYTF.

For the CDR3, the DNA is TGCGCCAGCAGCCAAGGGACAGCTAAATACAATGAGCAGTTCTTC. This encodes CASSQGTAKYNEQFF. This sequence joins TRBV4-3 and TRBJ2-1, with D perhaps TRBD1 (6 bases). V was trimmed by 1 base and J by 4 bases, leaving 11 bases between them. Germline-derived CDR1 and CDR2 are LGHNA and YSLEER. This CDR3 is 15 amino acids long.

This rearrangement joins TRBV3-1 (or the pseudogene TRBV3-2) to TRBJ1-2; TRBD1 agrees at 7 bases. Looked up from germline, CDR1 is LGHDT and CDR2 is YNNKEL (reference sequence). The junction had 4 bases not matched to a gene; V was cut back by 6 bases and J by 0 bases. This CDR3 has 14 amino acids. This CDR3 reads CASRGQQANYGYTF. The CDR3 DNA reads TGTGCCAGCAGGGGACAGCAAGCTAACTATGGCTACACCTTC.

The V and J genes are TRBV7-6 and TRBJ1-2, with a tentative D call TRBD1 (6 bases). The V and J ends lost 6 bases and 8 bases respectively, with 10 bases between them. The CDR3 contains 11 residues. Germline-derived CDR1 and CDR2 are SGHVS and FNYEAQ. DNA for the CDR3: TGTGCCAGCAGTCGGACAGAGGGCTACACCTTC. Protein: CASSRTEGYTF. Full variable domain (remainder filled in from reference TRBV7-6 and TRBJ1-2): GAGVSQSPRYKVTKRGQDVALRCDPISGHVSLYWYRQALGQGPEFLTYFNYEAQQDKSGLPNDRFSAERPEGSISTLTIQRTEQRDSAMYRCASSRTEGYTFGSGTRLTVV.

This chain uses TRBV27 with TRBJ2-7; the D gene is possibly TRBD1 (6 bases). CDR1 MNHEY and CDR2 SMNVEV come from the germline V gene (reference sequence). V lost 4 bases and J lost 0, with 10 bases in between. The CDR3 is made up of 14 amino acids. The CDR3 bases are TGTGCCAGCAGTTCACACAGGGTCTCCTACGAGCAGTACTTC. Its translation: CASSSHRVSYEQYF.

V gene TRBV4-1 combines with J gene TRBJ1-2; 11 bases align to TRBD1. Germline V gene data show CDR1 as MGHRA and CDR2 as YSYEKL. This CDR3 comprises 13 residues. The trim removed 4 bases at V and 8 bases at J, leaving 3 bases unmatched. CDR3 DNA sequence: TGCGCCAGCAGCCCGGGACAGGGGGGGGGCTACACCTTC. It yields the protein CASSPGQGGGYTF.

The J gene is TRBJ1-6, the V gene TRBV20-1, with 8 bases fitting TRBD1. The V segment lost 3 bases and the J segment 6 bases; nucleotides outside the gene matches: 4. Germline V gene data show CDR1 as DFQATT and CDR2 as SNEGSKA (reference sequence). The CDR3 has 14 residues. The CDR3 here is CSASAGQGNSPLHF. DNA of the CDR3: TGCAGTGCTAGTGCTGGACAGGGTAATTCACCCCTCCACTTT.

V gene TRBV5-1 combines with J gene TRBJ1-5; possible D gene TRBD1, 5 bases. Trimming left V 4 bases short and J 0 bases short, with 11 bases between. This CDR3 contains 15 residues. From germline, CDR1 is SGHRS and CDR2 YFSETQ. The CDR3 region has the DNA TGCGCCAGCAGCGCGGGACTGAGTAGCAATCAGCCCCAGCATTTT. Amino acid sequence: CASSAGLSSNQPQHF.

The table lists this clone with a count of one. The chain has TRBV12-3 or TRBV12-4 and TRBJ2-7, with 9 positions matching TRBD1. CDR3 size: 13 residues. V shed 6 bases and J 6 bases; nucleotides not matched to a gene: 6. CDR3 in DNA: TGTGCCAGCAGAACACAGGGGGCGGGCGAGCAGTACTTC. This encodes CASRTQGAGEQYF.

The V call is TRBV4-3, the J call TRBJ1-1; 7 bases are shared with TRBD1. The CDR3 sequence is 16 residues long. In germline, CDR1 is LGHNA, CDR2 YSLEER. The V and J ends lost 4 bases and 1 base, in that order; junction bases with no gene match: 9. The CDR3 nucleotides read TGCGCCAGCAGCCGTGGGACAGCAGCGGGGAACACTGAAGCTTTCTTT. Protein product: CASSRGTAAGNTEAFF.

A note on this clone: This CDR3 is also generated by other DNA sequences in the sample. The rearrangement joins TRBV9 to TRBJ1-1; no clear D. The ends were cut back, 0 bases at V and 1 base at J, with 4 bases in the middle. Germline CDR1 and CDR2: SGDLS and YYNGEE. The CDR3 length is 13 residues. CDR3 sequence reads: CASSVAGNTEAFF. The CDR3 DNA is TGTGCCAGCAGCGTAGCCGGGAACACTGAAGCTTTCTTT.

This clone turned up a few times. The V gene is TRBV6-4, the J gene TRBJ1-1; no definite D call. Trimming removed 6 bases from V and 1 base from J, with 12 bases in between. Germline CDR1 MRHNA, CDR2 SNTAGT. This CDR3 comprises 14 residues. The CDR3 sequence is CASRVDTWNTEAFF. The CDR3 DNA follows: TGTGCCAGCAGGGTAGACACATGGAACACTGAAGCTTTCTTT.

The chain recombines TRBV6-5 with TRBJ2-1, with D tentatively TRBD1 (6 bases). Germline-derived CDR1 and CDR2 are MNHEY and SVGAGI. V dropped 8 bases and J dropped 2 bases, with 16 bases sitting between them. This CDR3 contains 15 residues. The CDR3 DNA follows: TGTGCCAGCCAACGCCGACAGGCCCCCTACAATGAGCAGTTCTTC. This translates into CASQRRQAPYNEQFF.

The J gene is TRBJ2-2, the V gene TRBV5-1; maybe TRBD1 (7 bases). CDR3 length: 15 amino acids. Germline CDR1 SGHRS, CDR2 YFSETQ. V dropped 7 bases and J dropped 4 bases, with 17 bases sitting between them. This chain's CDR3 is CASSMGQTSTGELFF. The CDR3 DNA is TGCGCCAGCTCTATGGGACAGACTAGCACCGGGGAGCTGTTTTTT.

The count of this clone is one. V is TRBV11-3 and J is TRBJ2-3; TRBD2 aligns across 13 bases. V lost 0 bases to trimming and J lost 1 base; unmatched junction nucleotides: 4. CDR1 is SGHNT, CDR2 YENEEA, per germline. The CDR3 consists of 18 residues. The CDR3 sequence is CASSLDGTSGARTDTQYF. DNA of the CDR3: TGTGCCAGCAGCTTAGACGGGACTAGCGGGGCTCGCACAGATACGCAGTATTTT.

This sequence joins TRBV11-2 and TRBJ2-7; unclear D gene. Per the germline V gene, CDR1 is SGHAT and CDR2 is FQNNGV. CDR3 size: 12 residues. The germline V and J ends were trimmed by 5 bases and 0 bases, with 5 bases remaining between them. CDR3 sequence: CASSPYSYEQYF. The CDR3 nucleotides are TGTGCCAGCAGCCCCTACTCCTACGAGCAGTACTTC.

This clone came up once. The rearrangement links TRBV27 to TRBJ2-2; D may be TRBD2 (7 bases). Germline CDR1 and CDR2: MNHEY and SMNVEV (reference sequence). V gave up 5 bases and J gave up 3 bases, with 19 bases separating them. The CDR3 has 17 amino acids. The CDR3 is CASSPNPGGFYTGELFF. CDR3 nucleotide sequence: TGTGCCAGCAGTCCTAACCCGGGGGGCTTTTACACCGGGGAGCTGTTTTTT.

In this sample, this clone turned up once. The chain has TRBV13 and TRBJ2-7; 9 nucleotides line up with TRBD2. The CDR3 has 16 residues. Losses at the gene ends were 0 bases for V and 5 bases for J; bases not matched to a gene: 8. Germline-derived CDR1 and CDR2 are PRHDT and FYEKMQ (reference sequence). The chain's CDR3 is CASSLGGSGGNDEQYF. Written as DNA, the CDR3 is TGTGCCAGCAGCTTAGGTGGTAGCGGGGGAAACGACGAGCAGTACTTC. Full variable domain (outside the CDR3, taken from reference TRBV13 and TRBJ2-7): AAGVIQSPRHLIKEKRETATLKCYPIPRHDTVYWYQQGPGQDPQFLISFYEKMQSDKGSIPDRFSAQQFSDYHSELNMSSLELGDSALYFCASSLGGSGGNDEQYFGPGTRLTVT.

The V call is TRBV4-1, the J call TRBJ2-3; 11 bases fit TRBD2. The CDR3 is 16 residues long. V shed 4 bases, J shed 4 bases, and the junction held 7 bases outside the gene matches. Per germline, CDR1 MGHRA and CDR2 YSYEKL. CDR3 loop: CASSLISGGAADTQYF. DNA of the CDR3: TGCGCCAGCAGCCTGATTAGCGGGGGGGCGGCAGATACGCAGTATTTT.

The chain joins TRBV20-1 to TRBJ2-5, with 11 positions matching TRBD1. CDR3 length: 17 residues. In germline, CDR1 is DFQATT, CDR2 SNEGSKA (reference sequence). Trimming cost V 3 bases and J 4 bases; bases outside gene matches: 13. The CDR3 DNA sequence: TGCAGTGCTAGTAGGACAGGGGGCCCGGCGCGGGGAGAGACCCAGTACTTC. Its translation: CSASRTGGPARGETQYF.

The V call is TRBV5-1, the J call TRBJ1-4; TRBD1 aligns across 10 bases. CDR3 length: 16 amino acids. V shed 0 bases and J 4 bases; nucleotides not matched to a gene: 3. CDR1 SGHRS and CDR2 YFSETQ come from the germline V gene. CDR3 in amino acids: CASSLGQGAGNEKLFF. CDR3 nucleotide sequence: TGCGCCAGCAGCTTGGGACAGGGGGCCGGTAATGAAAAACTGTTTTTT.

CDR3 in DNA: TGTGCCAGCAGCTTAGCGGACCTTATCCCGGGACAGGACCCTTTGGGCAATCAGCCCCAGCATTTT. Its protein product is CASSLADLIPGQDPLGNQPQHF. The rearrangement joins TRBV7-2 to TRBJ1-5, with 8 bases that match TRBD1. The CDR3 is made up of 22 amino acids. The J segment lost 2 bases and the V segment lost 0 bases, leaving 21 bases of the junction unmatched. CDR1 SGHTA and CDR2 FQGNSA come from the germline V gene.

This sequence joins TRBV7-9 and TRBJ2-3; 11 bases agree with TRBD2. CDR1 SEHNR and CDR2 FQNEAQ come from the germline V gene (reference sequence). V lost 2 bases and J lost 4; bases outside the gene matches: 8. The length of the CDR3 is 17 residues. CDR3 bases: TGTGCCAGCAGCTTACTCCATAGCGGGGGGGCGGCAGATACGCAGTATTTT. It specifies CASSLLHSGGAADTQYF. Together with reference TRBV7-9 and TRBJ2-3, the CDR3 gives the full variable domain: DTGVSQNPRHKITKRGQNVTFRCDPISEHNRLYWYRQTLGQGPEFLTYFQNEAQLEKSRLLSDRFSAERPKGSFSTLEIQRTEQGDSAMYLCASSLLHSGGAADTQYFGPGTRLTVL.

This chain connects TRBV9 to TRBJ2-2, with a possible D match to TRBD2 (5 bases). The V gene lost 0 bases and the J gene lost 8 bases, with 14 bases spanning the gap. CDR3 length: 15 residues. CDR1 and CDR2 from the germline V gene are SGDLS and YYNGEE. The CDR3 DNA reads as TGTGCCAGCAGCGTAGCTACTAACGAGGGAGGGGAGCTGTTTTTT. This sequence encodes CASSVATNEGGELFF.

The chain has TRBV5-1 and TRBJ2-3; the match to TRBD2 covers 9 bases. CDR3 length equals 15 residues. Germline V gene sequence: CDR1 SGHRS, CDR2 YFSETQ. V shed 0 bases, J shed 4 bases, and the junction held 3 bases outside the gene matches. As DNA, the CDR3 is TGCGCCAGCAGCTTGGTAGCGGGGGTAGCAGATACGCAGTATTTT. Translating gives CASSLVAGVADTQYF.